The 27 T cell receptor beta chains below come from one sample, sequenced in a study of T cells in Graves' hyperthyroidism and ophthalmopathy. Using RNA transcripts as the source, TCR beta CDR3 regions were amplified. Initially, a first-round RT-PCR of the TCR CDR3 employed the HTBI primer set. TCRdb re-derived calls from the multiplex PCR reads in MiXCR, one entry per CDR3 protein. The table includes roughly 500,000 distinct CDR3 sequences, roughly 45% detected once. The specimen sequenced was peripheral blood or thyroid tissue (not recorded which). The origin of the receptors is an adult woman with Graves' disease, either hyperthyroidism or ophthalmopathy (not recorded which).

A single count supports this clonotype. The chain recombines TRBV2 with TRBJ1-2, with 9 positions matching TRBD1. CDR3 size: 14 residues. V gave up 10 bases and J gave up 6 bases; unmatched junction bases: 12. The V gene's germline CDR1 is SNHLY and CDR2 FYNNEI. The CDR3 DNA reads as TGTGCCACCAGCGGAGCGGGGACAGGGCATGGCTACACCTTC. Amino acid sequence: CATSGAGTGHGYTF.

The chain is built from TRBV20-1 and TRBJ1-1; 8 nucleotides line up with TRBD1. V was pared by 6 bases and J by 5 bases, with 11 bases of the junction left unmatched. Germline CDR1 reads DFQATT; CDR2 reads SNEGSKA (reference sequence). CDR3 length: 14 amino acids. As DNA, the CDR3 is TGCAGTGCCTCTAAGGGCGGACAGGGAACTGAAGCTTTCTTT. It codes for CSASKGGQGTEAFF.

This clonotype was recorded many times. This rearrangement joins TRBV7-3 to TRBJ1-1; no definite D call. Germline V gene data show CDR1 as SGHTA and CDR2 as FQGTGA. Deletions cut 3 bases from V and 5 bases from J, with 13 bases between. This CDR3 region has 14 residues. The CDR3 here is CASSLGNSETEAFF. The CDR3 DNA reads TGTGCCAGCAGCTTGGGGAATTCGGAAACTGAAGCTTTCTTT.

This clonotype was seen many times. The V call is TRBV7-6, the J call TRBJ2-6; D may be TRBD2 (5 bases). Trimming removed 3 bases from V and 0 bases from J, with 9 bases in between. CDR1 is SGHVS and CDR2 is FNYEAQ in the germline V gene. This CDR3 is built from 16 residues. CDR3 coding DNA: TGTGCCAGCAGCTTGATGGGGAGCTCTGGGGCCAACGTCCTGACTTTC. It yields the protein CASSLMGSSGANVLTF.

J is TRBJ2-5 and V is TRBV25-1; TRBD1 or TRBD2 may be the D gene (5 bases each). CDR3 length: 15 amino acids. The V gene lost 3 bases and the J gene lost 0 bases, with 11 bases spanning the gap. CDR1 MGHDK and CDR2 SYGVNS come from the germline V gene. The CDR3 sequence: CASSDHGGYQETQYF. The CDR3 DNA follows: TGTGCCAGCAGTGACCATGGGGGATACCAAGAGACCCAGTACTTC.

Points on this clonotype: This sequence may be a read error, since a much larger clone differs from it by one base. The chain employs TRBV7-9 and TRBJ2-5; TRBD2 might be the D (5 bases). This CDR3 has 15 residues. In germline, CDR1 is SEHNR, CDR2 FQNEAQ (reference sequence). V was shortened by 5 bases and J by 1 base, with 14 bases between the two germline ends. CDR3 region: CASSPRKDFQETQYF. The CDR3 DNA is TGTGCCAGCAGCCCCAGGAAGGACTTCCAAGAGACCCAGTACTTC.

This clonotype was found many times. The CDR3 protein is CAIRGLDGNTIYF. The DNA of the CDR3 is TGTGCCATAAGGGGGCTCGATGGAAACACCATATATTTT. The chain recombines TRBV10-3 with TRBJ1-3, with 7 bases that match TRBD1. CDR1 ENHRY and CDR2 SYGVKD come from the germline V gene. V shed 9 bases, J shed 3 bases, and the junction held 5 bases outside the gene matches. The CDR3 is 13 residues long.

This clonotype has at least ten counts. The V gene is TRBV20-1, the J gene TRBJ1-6, with D possibly being TRBD1 (5 bases). There are 16 residues in the CDR3. The V end lost 5 bases, the J end lost 0 bases, and 14 bases lay between the germline ends. Per the germline V gene, CDR1 is DFQATT and CDR2 is SNEGSKA (reference sequence). The CDR3 DNA reads as TGCAGTGCTCGCAGGGTCCAAGACTCCTATAATTCACCCCTCCACTTT. This encodes CSARRVQDSYNSPLHF.

This clonotype occurred a few times. The J gene is TRBJ2-5, the V gene TRBV5-1; tentatively, D is TRBD2 (6 bases). Trimming removed 3 bases from V and 5 bases from J, with 20 bases in between. The CDR3 extends over 16 amino acids. Germline V gene sequence: CDR1 SGHRS, CDR2 YFSETQ. CDR3 nucleotide sequence: TGCGCCAGCAGCTCGGGACTGAAGGGAATAGCCGAGACCCAGTACTTC. This encodes CASSSGLKGIAETQYF.

This clonotype appeared a few times. The chain uses TRBV2 and TRBJ1-6; a possible D gene is TRBD1 (5 bases). This CDR3 is built from 13 residues. The V end lost 6 bases, the J end lost 6 bases, and 9 bases lay between the germline ends. The germline CDR1 and CDR2 sequences are SNHLY and FYNNEI. CDR3 amino acids: CASSRGVNSPLHF. The CDR3 DNA reads TGTGCCAGCAGCCGAGGGGTTAATTCACCCCTCCACTTT. The complete variable domain, with remaining parts taken from reference TRBV2 and TRBJ1-6, reads EPEVTQTPSHQVTQMGQEVILRCVPISNHLYFYWYRQILGQKVEFLVSFYNNEISEKSEIFDDQFSVERPDGSNFTLKIRSTKLEDSAMYFCASSRGVNSPLHFGNGTRLTVT.

J is TRBJ1-5 and V is TRBV20-1; a weak D match, TRBD1 (6 bases). The CDR3 extends over 12 amino acids. CDR1 is DFQATT, CDR2 SNEGSKA, per germline (reference sequence). Between the trimmed V and J ends, which lost 5 bases and 9 bases, there was a span of 14 bases. CDR3 coding DNA: TGCAGTGCTTGGGACACCCTCCGGCCCCAGCATTTT. It codes for CSAWDTLRPQHF.

This clonotype has just one count. Since no conserved phenylalanine or tryptophan closes the CDR3, a read error is the likely cause. It is unclear where the CDR3 begins or ends on the DNA, so no DNA is shown, and the CDR3 is as TCRdb lists it. This chain links TRBV7-9 with TRBJ2-2; no DNA check was done on the table's D call, TRBD1. The CDR3 is 8 residues long, counting both termini. Germline V gene lookup returns CDR1 SEHNR and CDR2 FQNEAQ (reference sequence). The CDR3 protein is CASSSQGA.

The chain employs TRBV20-1 and TRBJ2-5; 12 nucleotides match TRBD2. V shed 5 bases and J 4 bases; nucleotides not matched to a gene: 5. The CDR3 runs 14 residues. CDR1 and CDR2 (germline): DFQATT, SNEGSKA (reference sequence). CDR3 in amino acids: CSAVTSGRGETQYF. CDR3 sequence (DNA): TGCAGTGCTGTGACTAGCGGGAGAGGAGAGACCCAGTACTTC.

The V call is TRBV7-9, the J call TRBJ2-7; 7 bases are a match to TRBD2. The CDR3 totals 13 residues. V was pared by 6 bases and J by 3 bases, with 5 bases of the junction left unmatched. The germline gives CDR1 SEHNR, CDR2 FQNEAQ (reference sequence). The CDR3 spells CASSWTGGYEQYF. DNA of the CDR3: TGTGCCAGCAGTTGGACGGGGGGCTACGAGCAGTACTTC.

This clonotype has at least ten counts. CDR3 nucleotide sequence: TGCGCCAGCAGCTTGGAGGCAGGGGGAAACACTGAAGCTTTCTTT. This translates into CASSLEAGGNTEAFF. V and J are TRBV5-1 and TRBJ1-1; 7 bases match TRBD1. Germline CDR1 reads SGHRS; CDR2 reads YFSETQ. With V trimmed by 0 bases and J by 2 bases, 4 bases remained unmatched. The CDR3 has 15 residues.

This chain links TRBV2 with TRBJ1-5; D perhaps matches TRBD1 (5 bases). Germline-derived CDR1 and CDR2 are SNHLY and FYNNEI. Trimming took off 8 bases at V and 5 bases at J, with 25 bases between the two ends. This CDR3 spans 17 amino acids. The CDR3: CASRGGFPSDNHQPQHF. The CDR3, as DNA: TGTGCCAGCCGCGGGGGGTTCCCGTCAGACAATCATCAGCCCCAGCATTTT.

The rearrangement joins TRBV7-8 to TRBJ1-1; 7 bases are shared with TRBD1. CDR1 SGHVS and CDR2 FQNEAQ come from the germline V gene. V shed 1 base and J 4 bases; nucleotides not matched to a gene: 6. This CDR3 contains 15 residues. CDR3 loop: CASSLGATGSTEAFF. CDR3 bases: TGTGCCAGCAGCTTAGGTGCGACAGGGAGCACTGAAGCTTTCTTT. Full variable domain (missing parts from reference TRBV7-8 and TRBJ1-1): GAGVSQSPRYKVAKRGQDVALRCDPISGHVSLFWYQQALGQGPEFLTYFQNEAQLDKSGLPSDRFFAERPEGSVSTLKIQRTQQEDSAVYLCASSLGATGSTEAFFGQGTRLTVV.

In its sample, this clonotype was seen a few times. The chain recombines TRBV6-5 with TRBJ1-3, with a tentative D call TRBD1 (6 bases). The CDR3 contains 16 residues. Looked up from germline, CDR1 is MNHEY and CDR2 is SVGAGI. V was cut by 0 bases and J by 3 bases, with 12 bases left in between. The CDR3 loop reads CASSYSGQRNGNTIYF. CDR3 DNA: TGTGCCAGCAGTTACTCGGGACAAAGAAATGGAAACACCATATATTTT.

The V and J genes are TRBV7-9 and TRBJ2-2; no clear D. This CDR3 spans 15 amino acids. V gave up 0 bases and J gave up 1 base, with 6 bases separating them. Germline V gene sequence: CDR1 SEHNR, CDR2 FQNEAQ (reference sequence). As DNA, the CDR3 is TGTGCCAGCAGCTTAGCGCTGATGAACACCGGGGAGCTGTTTTTT. Its protein is CASSLALMNTGELFF.

V usage is TRBV5-1 and J usage is TRBJ1-6, with TRBD1 identical over 9 bases. The CDR3 runs to 13 residues. Germline CDR1 reads SGHRS; CDR2 reads YFSETQ. The ends lost 6 bases at V and 8 bases at J; junction bases unmatched: 3. The CDR3 region has the DNA TGCGCCAGCACTCGACAGGGGGATTCACCCCTCCACTTT. Its protein is CASTRQGDSPLHF.

The rearrangement uses TRBV4-1 and TRBJ1-5; D may be TRBD1 (5 bases). Germline V lookup: CDR1 MGHRA, CDR2 YSYEKL. The CDR3 has 19 amino acids. Deletions cut 8 bases from V and 0 bases from J, with 26 bases between. The CDR3 region is CASAHRHSSIGASNQPQHF. In DNA form, the CDR3 reads TGCGCCAGCGCCCACCGCCACAGTAGCATTGGGGCTAGCAATCAGCCCCAGCATTTT.

V and J are TRBV7-2 and TRBJ1-5; 11 nucleotides match TRBD1. The CDR3 is 17 amino acids. With 5 bases clipped from V and 4 bases from J, the junction kept 10 bases outside the gene matches. Germline assignment: CDR1 SGHTA and CDR2 FQGNSA. CDR3 DNA sequence: TGTGCCAGCAGCCCGGGACAGGGGGAAATAGGGAATCAGCCCCAGCATTTT. Translated, it gives CASSPGQGEIGNQPQHF.

This chain joins TRBV7-3 and TRBJ1-1, with D maybe TRBD1 (5 bases). The V and J ends lost 5 bases and 4 bases respectively, with 11 bases between them. CDR1 is SGHTA, CDR2 FQGTGA, per germline. The CDR3 loop spans 13 amino acids. DNA for the CDR3: TGTGCCAGCAGCACGACAGCGCGCACTGAAGCTTTCTTT. It codes for CASSTTARTEAFF. The variable domain in full, completed from reference TRBV7-3 and TRBJ1-1, reads GAGVSQTPSNKVTEKGKYVELRCDPISGHTALYWYRQSLGQGPEFLIYFQGTGAADDSGLPNDRFFAVRPEGSVSTLKIQRTERGDSAVYLCASSTTARTEAFFGQGTRLTVV.

This chain links TRBV25-1 with TRBJ1-1, with a possible D match to TRBD1 (6 bases). The germline V gene has CDR1 MGHDK and CDR2 SYGVNS. The CDR3 has 14 amino acids. V lost 1 base and J lost 9, with 15 bases in between. For the CDR3, the DNA is TGTGCCAGCAGTGAATTTGCGAGGCAGGGGCAAGCTTTCTTT. Translated: CASSEFARQGQAFF.

This chain connects TRBV7-9 to TRBJ1-1; a weak D match, TRBD1 (6 bases). Per germline, CDR1 SEHNR and CDR2 FQNEAQ (reference sequence). This CDR3 spans 15 amino acids. Trimming took 3 bases from V and 8 from J, leaving 19 bases between them. This CDR3 is CASSFGGGLRLEAFF. The CDR3 bases are TGTGCCAGCAGCTTTGGGGGGGGGCTCCGGTTGGAAGCTTTCTTT. Full variable domain (missing parts from reference TRBV7-9 and TRBJ1-1): DTGVSQNPRHKITKRGQNVTFRCDPISEHNRLYWYRQTLGQGPEFLTYFQNEAQLEKSRLLSDRFSAERPKGSFSTLEIQRTEQGDSAMYLCASSFGGGLRLEAFFGQGTRLTVV.

As for this clonotype: A read error may be the cause here, since a much bigger clone is one base away. The rearrangement uses TRBV20-1 and TRBJ2-5; TRBD2 matches 7 bases. The length of the CDR3 is 16 residues. The junction had 18 bases not matched to a gene; V was cut back by 2 bases and J by 9 bases. CDR1 is DFQATT and CDR2 is SNEGSKA in the germline V gene (reference sequence). The CDR3 coding sequence is TGCAGTGCTAGACCCACTCGGCGGGAGCGCGGGGAGGCCCAGTACTTC. Its protein product is CSARPTRRERGEAQYF.

This chain uses TRBV25-1 with TRBJ1-4; the D gene is possibly TRBD1 (6 bases). Between the trimmed V and J ends, which lost 8 bases and 4 bases, there was a span of 17 bases. Looked up from germline, CDR1 is MGHDK and CDR2 is SYGVNS. The CDR3 is 15 residues long. CDR3 amino acids: CASGRMGRGNEKLFF. CDR3 bases: TGTGCCAGCGGTCGTATGGGCAGGGGTAATGAAAAACTGTTTTTT.